The following is a T cell receptor beta chain sequence with its context. Its antigen remains undetermined. Base qualities are not recorded, but no much larger clone differs from it by a single base. The sample is drawn from a study of shared T cell receptors in the human thymus (dated by TCRdb to the early 2020s). About the investigation overall: The study examined how self-reactive, shared T-cell receptor alpha chains are generated in the human thymus.

Library creation used the immunoSEQ multiplex PCR assay. In its TCRdb copy, this immuneACCESS table keeps in-frame sequences only and misses some clones. Where compared with another copy, unresolved V genes explain less than half of these, and the others have no known cause. The sample profile shows hundreds of thousands of clones; more than 75% of them were found once. The biggest ten clones account for roughly 0.0087% of the sample. Sequences SGHRS (CDR1) and YFSETQ (CDR2) are obtained from the germline V gene. Including the terminal cysteine and phenylalanine, the CDR3 comprises 18 residues. The only DNA kept is the CDR3, 54 bases in frame from the first base. Germline trimming: 3 bases from V, 4 bases from J; junction bases outside gene matches: 10. The sample was also linked to a second study, of human thymus T cells. The second study, in turn, reports: The donors were immunologically healthy infants in Finland who had open corrective cardiac surgery for congenital heart defects. Thymus tissue was collected as surgical resects that were removed during corrective cardiac surgery. Both the thymic and the peripheral blood repertoires appeared to show biased V and J gene segment usage. Highly overlapping thymic TCR repertoires among unrelated individuals were reported in the related research. The study used under ten infant thymus samples plus four related peripheral blood samples to characterize TCR alpha and beta repertoires. The infant donors were about 6 to 250 days old, and the cohort included over 5 males and a couple of females. After being mechanically released from the tissue, thymocytes were kept at -70 degrees C in pellets of about 9-32 million cells. A QIAsymphony instrument was used to extract genomic DNA from the frozen cell pellets. The immunoSEQ multiplex PCR assay was used to amplify the TCRB and TCRAD loci from a standardized amount of quality-controlled genomic DNA. Amplicons spanned the V(D)J region at a length sufficient to cover the CDR3 and identify V and J genes. The amplicons were sequenced on an Illumina platform via the commercial immunoSEQ service. Primer bias and sequencing errors were corrected as previously described, and TCRAD and TCRB definitions were based on the IMGT database. immunoSEQ Analyzer 3.0 and VDJTools were used for repertoire analysis, which covered basic statistics, V/J segment usage, diversity estimates, rarefaction and pairwise overlap. To estimate diversity, the Chao1, ChaoE, Efron-Thisted, Shannon and inverse Simpson indices were applied, and diversity was also estimated on datasets down-sampled to the smallest sample. For repertoire overlap, CDR3 nucleotide sequence, V gene and J gene had to match strictly, and clustering was done by Jaccard-based multidimensional scaling. Thymus samples yielded on average around 800,000 unique TCRB clonotypes, compared with roughly 76,000 from blood samples.

The TCR sequence derives from a boy under two years old with a congenital heart defect. Donor details come from another sample of the same person, matched by shared clones. The chain employs TRBV5-1 and TRBJ2-3, with TRBD2 matching 14 junction bases. Sequenced: thymocytes. CDR3 reads: CASSSATSGRAGSDTQYF. The sequenced DNA is TGCGCCAGCAGCTCGGCGACTAGCGGGAGGGCTGGCTCAGATACGCAGTATTTT.